This is a list of T cell receptor beta chains from one sample in a study of control samples from healthy donors and cancer patients. TCRdb's table, derived via immunoSEQ multiplex PCR, lists solely in-frame clones and lacks some. The data contain roughly 47,000 clones, more than 75% of them singletons. The sample comprised PBMCs. Every receptor here comes from a woman in her sixties with lung cancer. Each CDR3 is given with its conserved first and last residue. The D gene is left open where the match is weak. Not all rows give a size; the values are once, few, many and, for expanded clones, a class.

cdr3_length	clone_size	v_call	d_call	j_call	cdr3_aa	cdr3_nt
15	.	TRBV5-1	.	TRBJ2-3	CASSLSRLSTDTQYF	TGCGCCAGCAGCTTGAGTCGACTTTCCACAGATACGCAGTATTTT
15	.	TRBV11-3	.	TRBJ2-3	CASSFGGLGTDTQYF	TGTGCCAGCAGCTTTGGGGGCCTCGGCACAGATACGCAGTATTTT
16	once	TRBV11-3	.	TRBJ2-1	CASSLVPGPGFGEQFF	TGTGCCAGCAGCTTAGTGCCGGGGCCCGGATTTGGTGAGCAGTTCTTC
14	.	TRBV19	.	TRBJ2-3	CARVPGPLPGTQYF	TGTGCCAGGGTTCCGGGACCCCTTCCGGGTACGCAGTATTTT
14	once	TRBV2	TRBD1	TRBJ1-2	CASSPILTGLGYTF	TGTGCCAGCAGCCCTATTTTGACAGGGTTGGGCTACACCTTC
11	.	TRBV20-1	.	TRBJ2-5	CSASQKETQYF	TGCAGTGCTAGCCAGAAAGAGACCCAGTACTTC
14	.	TRBV7-2	TRBD1	TRBJ1-4	CASSLGQGGEKLFF	TGTGCCAGCAGCCTGGGACAGGGCGGTGAAAAACTGTTTTTT
15	.	TRBV28	.	TRBJ2-2	CATHPVAGRTGELFF	TGTGCCACCCACCCCGTGGCAGGGCGCACCGGGGAGCTGTTTTTT
12	.	TRBV2	.	TRBJ2-1	CASREDGNEQFF	TGTGCCAGCAGGGAGGATGGCAATGAGCAGTTCTTC
12	.	TRBV11-3	.	TRBJ2-1	CASSPDRNEQFF	TGTGCCAGCAGCCCGGACCGGAATGAGCAGTTCTTC
13	.	TRBV12-5	.	TRBJ1-2	CASGLGTVYGYTF	TGTGCTAGTGGCCTGGGAACAGTCTATGGCTACACCTTC
17	.	TRBV27	.	TRBJ2-7	CASSSLPPTGVNYEQYF	TGTGCCAGCAGTTCTCTACCCCCCACGGGAGTTAACTACGAGCAGTACTTC
14	once	TRBV9	.	TRBJ1-2	CASSPAPAGSGYTF	TGTGCCAGCAGCCCAGCCCCTGCAGGTTCTGGCTACACCTTC
13	.	TRBV7-9	.	TRBJ1-2	CASSLEWDYGYTF	TGTGCCAGCAGCTTAGAGTGGGACTATGGCTACACCTTC
13	.	TRBV6-6	.	TRBJ1-1	CASSLQGNTEAFF	TGTGCCAGCAGCCTACAGGGGAACACTGAAGCTTTCTTT
11	.	TRBV28	.	TRBJ1-1	CASSDNTEAFF	TGTGCCAGCAGTGACAACACTGAAGCTTTCTTT
16	.	TRBV5-1	TRBD2	TRBJ2-2	CASSPLAGTNTGELFF	TGCGCCAGCAGCCCATTAGCGGGAACGAACACCGGGGAGCTGTTTTTT
11	.	TRBV20-1	.	TRBJ1-2	CSARDPNGYTF	TGCAGTGCTAGAGATCCAAATGGCTACACCTTC
15	.	TRBV14	.	TRBJ2-5	CASRSDRANQETQYF	TGTGCCAGCAGGTCGGACAGAGCAAATCAAGAGACCCAGTACTTC
16	.	TRBV4-3	TRBD1	TRBJ2-7	CASSQETGESSYEQYF	TGCGCCAGCAGCCAAGAGACAGGGGAGTCCTCCTACGAGCAGTACTTC
17	.	TRBV19	.	TRBJ2-3	CASSIWGASASTDTQYF	TGTGCCAGTAGTATCTGGGGGGCTAGCGCTAGCACAGATACGCAGTATTTT
21	.	TRBV9	.	TRBJ2-1	CASSPQQGGLEVYRSYNEQFF	TGTGCCAGCAGCCCCCAACAGGGCGGACTAGAGGTATACAGGTCCTACAATGAGCAGTTCTTC